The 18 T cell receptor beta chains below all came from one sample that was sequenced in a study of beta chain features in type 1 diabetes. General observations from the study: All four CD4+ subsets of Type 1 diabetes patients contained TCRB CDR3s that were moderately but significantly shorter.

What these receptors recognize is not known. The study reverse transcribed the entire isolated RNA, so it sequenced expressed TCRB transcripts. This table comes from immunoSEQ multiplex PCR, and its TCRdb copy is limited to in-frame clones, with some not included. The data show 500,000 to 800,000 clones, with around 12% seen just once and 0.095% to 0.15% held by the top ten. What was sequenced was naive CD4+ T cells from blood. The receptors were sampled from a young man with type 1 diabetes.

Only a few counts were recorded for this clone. The CDR3 is CASSTRTDSNQPQHF. The CDR3 bases are TGTGCCAGTAGTACAAGGACGGATAGCAATCAGCCCCAGCATTTT. The chain recombines TRBV19 with TRBJ1-5; no clear D. CDR1 is LNHDA, CDR2 SQIVND, per germline (reference sequence). Between the trimmed V and J ends, which lost 4 bases and 0 bases, there was a span of 10 bases. The CDR3 sequence is 15 residues long.

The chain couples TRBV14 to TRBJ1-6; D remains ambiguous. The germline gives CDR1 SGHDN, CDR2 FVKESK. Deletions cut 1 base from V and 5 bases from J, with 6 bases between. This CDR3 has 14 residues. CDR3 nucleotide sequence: TGTGCCAGCAGCCAAGTCGTCGATAATTCACCCCTCCACTTT. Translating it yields CASSQVVDNSPLHF.

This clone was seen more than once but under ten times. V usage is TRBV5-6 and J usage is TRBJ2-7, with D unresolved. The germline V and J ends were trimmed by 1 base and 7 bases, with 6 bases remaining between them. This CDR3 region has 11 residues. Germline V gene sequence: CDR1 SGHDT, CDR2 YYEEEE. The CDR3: CASSLWSEQYF. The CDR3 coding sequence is TGTGCCAGCAGCTTGTGGAGTGAGCAGTACTTC.

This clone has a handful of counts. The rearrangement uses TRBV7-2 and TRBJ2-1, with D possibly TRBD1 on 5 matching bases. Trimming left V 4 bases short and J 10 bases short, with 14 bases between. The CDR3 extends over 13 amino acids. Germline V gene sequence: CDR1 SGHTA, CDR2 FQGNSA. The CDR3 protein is CASSSSGRLEQFF. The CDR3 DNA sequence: TGTGCCAGCAGCTCCTCAGGGCGATTGGAGCAGTTCTTC.

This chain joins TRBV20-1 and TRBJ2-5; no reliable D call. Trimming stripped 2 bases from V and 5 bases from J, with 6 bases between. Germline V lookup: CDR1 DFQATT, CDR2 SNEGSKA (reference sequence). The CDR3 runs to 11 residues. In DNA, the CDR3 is TGCAGTGCTAGAAGTATGGAGACCCAGTACTTC. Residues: CSARSMETQYF.

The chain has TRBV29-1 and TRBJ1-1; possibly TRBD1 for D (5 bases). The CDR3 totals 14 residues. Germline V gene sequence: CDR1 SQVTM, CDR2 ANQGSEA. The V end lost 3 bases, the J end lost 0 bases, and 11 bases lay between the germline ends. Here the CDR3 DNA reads TGCAGCGTTGAGTTGAGGGGAGTGAACACTGAAGCTTTCTTT. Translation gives CSVELRGVNTEAFF.

Written as DNA, the CDR3 is TGTGCCATCAGGGACAGGGCCCATAATTCACCCCTCCACTTT. Translating it yields CAIRDRAHNSPLHF. The chain recombines TRBV10-3 with TRBJ1-6, with 8 bases identical to TRBD1. CDR1 is ENHRY, CDR2 SYGVKD, per germline. Unmatched junction bases numbered 3, after V lost 6 bases and J lost 5 bases. The CDR3 totals 14 residues.

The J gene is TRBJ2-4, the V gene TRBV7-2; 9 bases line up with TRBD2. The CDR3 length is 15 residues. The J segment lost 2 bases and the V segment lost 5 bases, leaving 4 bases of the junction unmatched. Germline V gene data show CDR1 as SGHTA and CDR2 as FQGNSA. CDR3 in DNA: TGTGCCAGCAGCCGTAGCGGGGGAACCAAAAACATTCAGTACTTC. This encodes CASSRSGGTKNIQYF. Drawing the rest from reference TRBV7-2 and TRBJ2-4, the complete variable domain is GAGVSQSPSNKVTEKGKDVELRCDPISGHTALYWYRQSLGQGLEFLIYFQGNSAPDKSGLPSDRFSAERTGGSVSTLTIQRTQQEDSAVYLCASSRSGGTKNIQYFGAGTRLSVL.

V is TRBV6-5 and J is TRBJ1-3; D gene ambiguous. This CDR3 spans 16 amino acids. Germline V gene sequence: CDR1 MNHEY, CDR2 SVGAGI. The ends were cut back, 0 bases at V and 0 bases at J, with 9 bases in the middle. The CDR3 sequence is CASSYSVRLSGNTIYF. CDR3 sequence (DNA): TGTGCCAGCAGTTACTCAGTCAGGCTCTCTGGAAACACCATATATTTT.

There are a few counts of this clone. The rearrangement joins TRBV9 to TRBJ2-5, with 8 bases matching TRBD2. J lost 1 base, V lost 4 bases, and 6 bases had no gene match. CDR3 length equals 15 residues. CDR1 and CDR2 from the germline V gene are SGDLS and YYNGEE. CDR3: CASSHPSGGQETQYF. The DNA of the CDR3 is TGTGCCAGCAGCCATCCAAGCGGGGGCCAAGAGACCCAGTACTTC.

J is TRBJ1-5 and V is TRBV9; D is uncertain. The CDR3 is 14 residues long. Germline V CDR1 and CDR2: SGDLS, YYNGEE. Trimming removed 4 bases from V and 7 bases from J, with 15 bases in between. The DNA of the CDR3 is TGTGCCAGCAGCCCCGGACCGGTCTTGCAGCCCCAGCATTTT. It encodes CASSPGPVLQPQHF.

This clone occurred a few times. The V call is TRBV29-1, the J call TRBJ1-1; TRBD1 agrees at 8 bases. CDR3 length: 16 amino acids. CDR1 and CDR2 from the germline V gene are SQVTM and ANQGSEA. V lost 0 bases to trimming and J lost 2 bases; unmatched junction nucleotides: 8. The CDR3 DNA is TGCAGCGTTGAAGACCGACAGGGGATGCGTAACACTGAAGCTTTCTTT. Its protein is CSVEDRQGMRNTEAFF.

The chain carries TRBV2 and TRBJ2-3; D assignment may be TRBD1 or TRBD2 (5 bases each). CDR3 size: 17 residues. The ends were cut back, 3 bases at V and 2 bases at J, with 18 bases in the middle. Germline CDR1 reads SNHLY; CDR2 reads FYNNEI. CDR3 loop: CASSDGRIGAITDTQYF. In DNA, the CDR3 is TGTGCCAGCAGTGATGGGAGAATCGGGGCGATCACAGATACGCAGTATTTT.

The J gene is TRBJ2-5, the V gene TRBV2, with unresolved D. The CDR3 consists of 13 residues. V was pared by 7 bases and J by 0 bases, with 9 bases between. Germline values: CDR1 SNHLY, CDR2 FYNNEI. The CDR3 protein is CASTYRDQETQYF. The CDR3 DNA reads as TGTGCCAGCACCTATCGCGACCAAGAGACCCAGTACTTC. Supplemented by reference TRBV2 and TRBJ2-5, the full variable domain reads EPEVTQTPSHQVTQMGQEVILRCVPISNHLYFYWYRQILGQKVEFLVSFYNNEISEKSEIFDDQFSVERPDGSNFTLKIRSTKLEDSAMYFCASTYRDQETQYFGPGTRLLVL.

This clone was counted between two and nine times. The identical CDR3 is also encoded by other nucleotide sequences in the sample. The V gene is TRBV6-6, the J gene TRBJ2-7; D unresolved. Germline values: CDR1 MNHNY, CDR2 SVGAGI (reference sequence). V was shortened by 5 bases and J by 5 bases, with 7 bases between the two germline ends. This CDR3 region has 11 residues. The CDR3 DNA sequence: TGTGCCAGCAGTCGCCGTGACGAGCAGTACTTC. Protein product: CASSRRDEQYF.

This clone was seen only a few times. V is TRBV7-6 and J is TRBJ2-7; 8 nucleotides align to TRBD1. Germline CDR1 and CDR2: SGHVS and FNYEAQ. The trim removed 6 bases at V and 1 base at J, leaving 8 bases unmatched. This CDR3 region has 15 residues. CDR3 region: CASRPGTGLSYEQYF. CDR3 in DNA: TGTGCCAGCAGGCCCGGGACAGGTTTATCCTACGAGCAGTACTTC.

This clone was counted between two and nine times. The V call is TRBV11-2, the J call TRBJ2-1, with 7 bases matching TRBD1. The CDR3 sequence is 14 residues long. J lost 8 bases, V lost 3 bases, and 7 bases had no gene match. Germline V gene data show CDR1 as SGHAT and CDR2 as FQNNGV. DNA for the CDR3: TGTGCCAGCAGCTTCCGACAGGGAACGGATGAGCAGTTCTTC. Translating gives CASSFRQGTDEQFF. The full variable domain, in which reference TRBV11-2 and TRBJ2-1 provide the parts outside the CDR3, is EAGVAQSPRYKIIEKRQSVAFWCNPISGHATLYWYQQILGQGPKLLIQFQNNGVVDDSQLPKDRFSAERLKGVDSTLKIQPAKLEDSAVYLCASSFRQGTDEQFFGPGTRLTVL.

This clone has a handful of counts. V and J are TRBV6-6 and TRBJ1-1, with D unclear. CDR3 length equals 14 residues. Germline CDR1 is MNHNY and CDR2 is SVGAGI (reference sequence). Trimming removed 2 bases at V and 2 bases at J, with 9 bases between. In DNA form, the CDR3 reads TGTGCCAGCAGTTACGGAGAAGGAAACACTGAAGCTTTCTTT. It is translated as CASSYGEGNTEAFF.